These T cell receptor beta chains were read from a single sample in a study of regulatory T cells in long-lasting Graves disease. TCRdb re-analysed the multiplex PCR reads in MiXCR, keeping a single row per CDR3 protein. Seen here are about 540,000 distinct CDR3 sequences, approximately 13% observed once, and the top ten hold 8% to 10%. These sequences were also reported in another study, on T cells in Graves' hyperthyroidism and ophthalmopathy.

The sequencing used peripheral blood mononuclear cells (PBMCs), collected at new diagnosis, from a patient treated with antithyroid drugs. The receptor source for this set is a man aged 25 to 40 with Graves disease. Each CDR3 is given with its conserved first and last residue. A D gene is named only where the DNA matches it firmly. Only some rows state a clone size, as once, few, many or a class for expanded clones.

v_call	clone_size	j_call	d_call	cdr3_nt	cdr3_aa
TRBV18	many	TRBJ2-7	NA	TGTGCCAGCTCACCTTCCTATGGGCAGTACTTC	CASSPSYGQYF
TRBV6-1	many	TRBJ2-7	TRBD2	TGTGCCAGCAGAACACTAGCGGGGAGCTCCTACGAGCAGTACTTC	CASRTLAGSSYEQYF
TRBV7-2	NA	TRBJ2-7	TRBD2	TGTGCCAGCAGCTTACGCTTAGGACTAGCGGGATTCGAGCAGTACTTC	CASSLRLGLAGFEQYF
TRBV29-1	many	TRBJ1-3	NA	TGCAGCCTACGGACAGGAAACACCATATATTTT	CSLRTGNTIYF
TRBV27	few	TRBJ1-5	TRBD1	TGTGCCAGCAGGCTGACAGGGTGGGGTCAGCCCCAGCATTTT	CASRLTGWGQPQHF
TRBV25-1	NA	TRBJ1-5	NA	TGTGCCAGCGGCGGTTTCGGGGTTGGCAATCAGCCCCAGCATTTT	CASGGFGVGNQPQHF
TRBV19	many	TRBJ1-1	NA	TGTGCCAGTAGTAAGGATGTGAACACTGAAGCTTTCTTT	CASSKDVNTEAFF
TRBV7-9	many	TRBJ2-7	TRBD2	TGTGCCAGCAGCTTAGGACTAGCGGGAGTGAATGAGCAGTACTTC	CASSLGLAGVNEQYF
TRBV18	NA	TRBJ2-7	TRBD1	TGTGCCAGCTCACCAAGAGGGGGCGATTCCTACGAGCAGTACTTC	CASSPRGGDSYEQYF
TRBV4-1	few	TRBJ2-7	NA	TGCGCCAGCAGCCAAGGGCAGGGTTTTGACGAGCAGTACTTC	CASSQGQGFDEQYF
TRBV12-5	many	TRBJ2-5	NA	TGTGCTAGTGGTTTGGTAATACAGGGCTCAGAGACCCAGTACTTC	CASGLVIQGSETQYF
TRBV12-5	many	TRBJ2-1	TRBD2	TGTGCTAGTGGTCCGACAGGACTAGCGGGGGTCTGGAATGAGCAGTTCTTC	CASGPTGLAGVWNEQFF
TRBV12-3/TRBV12-4	many	TRBJ2-7	NA	TGTGCCATCCTCGTCCGCAACAGGAACTACGAGCAGTACTTC	CAILVRNRNYEQYF
TRBV20-1	NA	TRBJ2-3	TRBD1	TGCAGTGCTGTCGGACAGGGGACAGATACGCAGTATTTT	CSAVGQGTDTQYF
TRBV2	many	TRBJ1-2	NA	TGTGCCAGCGAACGGGGGACAATCCTGAGGCGGGGCTACACCTTC	CASERGTILRRGYTF
TRBV13	NA	TRBJ1-5	NA	TGTGCCAGCAGCGGGCAAAATCAGCCCCAGCATTTT	CASSGQNQPQHF
TRBV10-1	many	TRBJ2-7	TRBD2	TGCGCCAGCAGTGAGAGTTGGCTAGCGGGAGATGGCCCCTACGAGCAGTACTTC	CASSESWLAGDGPYEQYF
TRBV9	once	TRBJ2-1	NA	TGTGCCAGCACCCCCTTTCCGGGGGCGCAGTTCTTC	CASTPFPGAQFF
TRBV20-1	NA	TRBJ1-5	NA	TGCAGTGCCGGGGGGGTCGGGAGCAGTCAGCCCCAGCATTTT	CSAGGVGSSQPQHF
TRBV11-2	many	TRBJ2-1	TRBD2	TGTGCCAGCAGCGCACTAGCGGGACGAGGGAATGAGCAGTTCTTC	CASSALAGRGNEQFF
TRBV3-1	many	TRBJ2-7	NA	TGTGCCAGCAGCCACTTTCGGGCGGGAACCGCCTACGAGCAGTACTTC	CASSHFRAGTAYEQYF
TRBV28	many	TRBJ2-1	TRBD2	TGTGCCAGCAGTTCCCTCGGGGGGGGTGAGCAGTTCTTC	CASSSLGGGEQFF
TRBV20-1	few	TRBJ1-6	TRBD1	TGCAGTGCCTTCGCGCTAATCCGGACAGGGTGGAATTCACCCCTCCACTTT	CSAFALIRTGWNSPLHF
TRBV2	many	TRBJ1-1	NA	TGTGCCAGCAGTGCCCAAATAGGCACTGAAGCTTTCTTT	CASSAQIGTEAFF
TRBV27	medium-sized	TRBJ2-2	NA	TGTGCCAGCAGTTTAGGGGTCGGCCCTTACACCGGGGAGCTGTTTTTT	CASSLGVGPYTGELFF
TRBV15	NA	TRBJ2-3	NA	TGTGCCACCCAAACGGGGTTCACAGATACGCAGTATTTT	CATQTGFTDTQYF
TRBV28	many	TRBJ1-2	TRBD1	TGTGCCAGCAGCCTGACAGGGGAAGGCTACACCTTC	CASSLTGEGYTF
TRBV27	few	TRBJ2-7	TRBD2	TGTGCCAGCAGCCCCGGGACAGGGATAGCGGGAGGGCCGTCCGAGCAGTACTTC	CASSPGTGIAGGPSEQYF
TRBV6-2/TRBV6-3	NA	TRBJ2-1	TRBD1	TGTGCCAGCAGTTACTCGGGACAGTTCTCCTACAATGAGCAGTTCTTC	CASSYSGQFSYNEQFF
TRBV5-4	NA	TRBJ2-2	NA	TGTGCCAGCAGCTGGGGAATTGGGAGGAAACACACCGGGGAGCTGTTTTTT	CASSWGIGRKHTGELFF
TRBV9	many	TRBJ2-7	TRBD2	TGTGCCAGCAGCGTAGACGGGGGAGGGACCTACGAGCAGTACTTC	CASSVDGGGTYEQYF